A single sample is the source of the 29 T cell receptor beta chains below, sequenced in a study of glioma-infiltrating T cells. TCR alpha and beta CDR3 regions were amplified from RNA using iRepertoire nested multiplex PCR. Via MiXCR, TCRdb re-called the multiplex PCR reads, giving one row per CDR3 protein. Among more than 95,000 distinct CDR3 sequences listed, roughly 24% were seen once. The sample was glioma tissue, nonneoplastic brain tissue, or PBMCs (not recorded which). The origin of the receptors is a human donor with low-grade glioma or glioblastoma, undergoing nonglioma brain surgery, or in good health (not recorded which).

This clonotype was observed many times. The chain uses TRBV20-1 and TRBJ2-3, with 7 bases matching TRBD2. Unmatched junction bases numbered 7, after V lost 7 bases and J lost 0 bases. The CDR3 contains 14 residues. From germline, CDR1 is DFQATT and CDR2 SNEGSKA (reference sequence). The CDR3, as DNA: TGCAGTGTCAGTAGCGGGTCTAGCACAGATACGCAGTATTTT. Its translation is CSVSSGSSTDTQYF.

The rearrangement links TRBV25-1 to TRBJ1-2, with D uncertain. V lost 6 bases and J lost 3, with 8 bases in between. The CDR3 has 12 residues. Germline CDR1 is MGHDK and CDR2 is SYGVNS. The CDR3 spells CASRREDYGYTF. The CDR3 DNA reads as TGTGCCAGCAGGAGGGAAGACTATGGCTACACCTTC.

This clonotype occurred a few times. The V and J genes are TRBV7-8 and TRBJ1-1; TRBD1 is a possible D gene (6 bases). The germline gives CDR1 SGHVS, CDR2 FQNEAQ. The CDR3 totals 14 residues. V was cut by 5 bases and J by 6 bases, with 16 bases left in between. The CDR3 reads CASSQTGIRSEAFF. DNA for the CDR3: TGTGCCAGCAGCCAAACAGGGATTAGGTCTGAAGCTTTCTTT.

Notes on this clonotype: A read error may be the cause here, since a much bigger clone is one base away. This sequence joins TRBV4-1 and TRBJ2-1, with D possibly TRBD2 on 6 matching bases. Germline V gives CDR1 MGHRA, CDR2 YSYEKL. CDR3 length: 16 amino acids. CDR3 in DNA: TGCGCCAGCGGCCAAGATCCCGGGAGCCCCTACAATGAGCAGTTCTTC. Protein sequence: CASGQDPGSPYNEQFF.

The chain employs TRBV6-5 and TRBJ2-3; D assignment may be TRBD1 or TRBD2 (5 bases each). Germline CDR1 is MNHEY and CDR2 is SVGAGI. The CDR3 contains 12 residues. The ends were cut back, 8 bases at V and 15 bases at J, with 21 bases in the middle. Here the CDR3 DNA reads TGTGCCAGCCACCTCCGGGGCGACGAAAAATATTTT. It codes for CASHLRGDEKYF.

J is TRBJ2-1 and V is TRBV6-1; D is ambiguous. Trimming removed 11 bases from V and 15 bases from J, with 32 bases in between. Germline CDR1 is MNHNS and CDR2 is SASEGT. CDR3 length: 15 residues. The CDR3 region has the DNA TGTGCCCGCCGTTTCCGCAGTCTCTACTACAATGCGCCGTTCTTC. Its translation is CARRFRSLYYNAPFF.

In this sample, this clonotype turned up many times. This rearrangement joins TRBV7-2 to TRBJ2-1, with 8 bases aligning to TRBD2. CDR3 size: 15 residues. Germline V CDR1 and CDR2: SGHTA, FQGNSA. After removal of 5 bases from V and 15 bases from J, the junction contained 18 bases not matched to a gene. The CDR3 sequence is CASSESPVIAGSRFF. CDR3 DNA: TGTGCCAGCAGCGAATCTCCCGTTATAGCGGGATCTCGGTTCTTC.

Remarks on this clonotype: An end of the junction differs from the germline gene, which may be a read error. The gene calls are TRBV5-1 and TRBJ2-5; 11 bases fit TRBD2. This CDR3 comprises 16 residues. Germline V gives CDR1 SGHRS, CDR2 YFSETQ. DNA of the CDR3: TGCGCCAGCAGCTTGTTGGGACTAGCGGTGAAGGAGACCCAGTGCTTC. Protein product: CASSLLGLAVKETQCF.

This clonotype was counted at least ten times. The genes are TRBV6-1 and TRBJ2-1, with 10 bases fitting TRBD2. Unmatched junction bases numbered 11, after V lost 5 bases and J lost 7 bases. The length of the CDR3 is 16 residues. Germline V gene lookup returns CDR1 MNHNS and CDR2 SASEGT. For the CDR3, the DNA is TGTGCCAGCAGTTTCGGGTCGAGTAGCGGGAGGAATGAGCAGTTCTTC. It encodes CASSFGSSSGRNEQFF.

At least ten counts were recorded for this clonotype. This rearrangement joins TRBV6-1 to TRBJ1-6; 10 bases are a match to TRBD1. From germline, CDR1 is MNHNS and CDR2 SASEGT. V shed 6 bases and J 8 bases; nucleotides not matched to a gene: 16. CDR3 size: 18 residues. CDR3 residues: CASRRQGASTTSYSPLHF. CDR3 DNA: TGTGCCAGCAGGCGACAGGGGGCCTCAACAACATCATATTCACCCCTCCACTTT.

Of note for this clonotype: A read error may be the cause here, since a much bigger clone is one base away. The genes are TRBV12-3 or TRBV12-4 and TRBJ2-3; TRBD1 matches at 12 bases. This CDR3 region has 17 residues. The CDR3 loop reads CASSSLPGQGATDTHYF. CDR3 in DNA: TGTGCCAGCAGTTCCCTTCCGGGACAGGGGGCAACAGATACGCATTATTTT.

This clonotype was picked up many times. A junction boundary mismatches the germline segment, possibly from a read error. The chain recombines TRBV7-9 with TRBJ2-7; TRBD1 matches 7 bases. This CDR3 region has 13 residues. Germline CDR1 reads SEHNR; CDR2 reads FQNEAQ (reference sequence). The CDR3 protein is CANSLDRDYEQYF. The CDR3 DNA is TGTGCCAACAGCTTAGACAGGGACTACGAGCAGTACTTC.

The sample holds many counts of this clonotype. J is TRBJ2-7 and V is TRBV20-1, with D possibly matching TRBD2 (6 bases). V lost 0 bases to trimming and J lost 4 bases, with 13 bases between them. The germline V gene has CDR1 DFQATT and CDR2 SNEGSKA (reference sequence). The CDR3 consists of 14 residues. For the CDR3, the DNA is TGCAGTGCTAGAGACTCGACCGGGGGTTACGAGCAGTACTTC. It yields the protein CSARDSTGGYEQYF.

This clonotype came up many times. The chain has TRBV6-2 or TRBV6-3 and TRBJ2-5; 14 nucleotides line up with TRBD2. Unmatched junction bases numbered 4, after V lost 2 bases and J lost 5 bases. The CDR3 runs 16 residues. Per germline, CDR1 MNHEY and CDR2 SVGEGT. CDR3 region: CASSYGLAGGSETQYF. The CDR3 DNA reads as TGTGCCAGCAGTTACGGACTAGCGGGAGGTAGTGAGACCCAGTACTTC.

This clonotype was recorded at least ten times. The V and J genes are TRBV7-9 and TRBJ1-5; unclear D gene. Trimming took 5 bases from V and 7 from J, leaving 12 bases between them. Germline V lookup: CDR1 SEHNR, CDR2 FQNEAQ (reference sequence). The CDR3 length is 13 residues. CDR3 in amino acids: CASSPTGGQPQHF. DNA of the CDR3: TGTGCCAGCAGCCCGACTGGAGGACAGCCCCAGCATTTT.

Concerning this clonotype: One end of the junction varies from germline; a read error may be responsible. V is TRBV19 and J is TRBJ2-1; D is possibly TRBD1 (6 bases). The CDR3 has 15 amino acids. The germline CDR1 and CDR2 sequences are LNHDA and SQIVND (reference sequence). DNA for the CDR3: TGTGCCGGTAGCCTTGCCGGGACACCACTCAATGAGCAGTTCTTC. Translation: CAGSLAGTPLNEQFF.

This clonotype occurred a few times. The chain is built from TRBV29-1 and TRBJ2-5, with D perhaps TRBD2 (6 bases). Germline lookup yields CDR1 SQVTM and CDR2 ANQGSEA. This CDR3 has 12 amino acids. Trimming removed 3 bases from V and 5 bases from J, with 10 bases in between. The CDR3 DNA sequence: TGCAGCGTTGAGTTTAGCGGTGAGACCCAGTACTTC. As protein: CSVEFSGETQYF.

A few counts support this clonotype. The chain recombines TRBV5-1 with TRBJ2-1; TRBD2 matches at 10 bases. V trimming: 7 bases; J trimming: 7 bases; junction bases outside the gene matches: 5. The CDR3 has 13 residues. Germline CDR1 SGHRS, CDR2 YFSETQ. As DNA, the CDR3 is TGCGCCAGCTCTAGCGGGAGACTGAATGAGCAGTTCTTC. Its protein is CASSSGRLNEQFF.

This clonotype showed up many times. The rearrangement joins TRBV6-6 to TRBJ2-3; maybe TRBD2 (5 bases). Germline CDR1 MNHNY, CDR2 SVGAGI (reference sequence). The CDR3 is made up of 16 amino acids. Trimming pared 2 bases from V and 5 bases from J, leaving 17 bases between. CDR3 sequence (DNA): TGTGCCAGCAGTTACGGCGCGGCCCCGGCGGGAGATACGCAGTATTTT. Amino acid sequence: CASSYGAAPAGDTQYF.

Points on this clonotype: At one end, the junction sequence differs from germline, possibly due to a read error. This rearrangement joins TRBV20-1 to TRBJ2-7, with no clear D. This CDR3 has 13 amino acids. CDR1 is DFQATT, CDR2 SNEGSKA, per germline (reference sequence). CDR3 in amino acids: CSVNRKSRYVAHF. CDR3 in DNA: TGCAGCGTCAACCGAAAGTCCCGATATGTGGCCCACTTC.

As for this clonotype: The junction and the germline gene differ at one end; a read error may be behind it. The chain couples TRBV7-9 to TRBJ1-5; D remains unclear. The germline V gene has CDR1 SEHNR and CDR2 FQNEAQ (reference sequence). The CDR3 sequence is 19 residues long. CDR3: CASSEPGKDPIYSNQPQHF. Here the CDR3 DNA reads TGCGCCAGCAGCGAGCCGGGAAAGGATCCAATATATAGCAATCAGCCCCAGCATTTT. Based on the CDR3 plus reference TRBV7-9 and TRBJ1-5, the full variable domain is DTGVSQNPRHKITKRGQNVTFRCDPISEHNRLYWYRQTLGQGPEFLTYFQNEAQLEKSRLLSDRFSAERPKGSFSTLEIQRTEQGDSAMYLCASSEPGKDPIYSNQPQHFGDGTRLSIL.

The gene calls are TRBV9 and TRBJ2-3; D might be TRBD2 (6 bases). Germline CDR1 SGDLS, CDR2 YYNGEE. This CDR3 is built from 17 residues. V lost 4 bases and J 5 bases, leaving 23 bases between the germline ends. CDR3 loop: CASSSQKEGGYRDTQYF. The CDR3 coding sequence is TGTGCCAGCAGCTCTCAGAAAGAGGGAGGATACAGAGATACGCAGTATTTT. The full variable domain, in which reference TRBV9 and TRBJ2-3 provide the parts outside the CDR3, is DSGVTQTPKHLITATGQRVTLRCSPRSGDLSVYWYQQSLDQGLQFLIQYYNGEERAKGNILERFSAQQFPDLHSELNLSSLELGDSALYFCASSSQKEGGYRDTQYFGPGTRLTVL.

This clonotype was counted ten times or more. The chain recombines TRBV18 with TRBJ2-1; no firm D call. Per germline, CDR1 KGHSH and CDR2 LQKENI. Trimming removed 3 bases at V and 0 bases at J, with 12 bases between. The CDR3 covers 16 residues. CDR3 sequence (DNA): TGTGCCAGCTCACCCGCGAGCCAAGCCTCCTACAATGAGCAGTTCTTC. Protein sequence: CASSPASQASYNEQFF.

The J gene is TRBJ2-6, the V gene TRBV24-1, with D perhaps TRBD2 (5 bases). The CDR3 consists of 16 residues. The germline V gene encodes CDR1 KGHDR and CDR2 SFDVKD. The V end lost 4 bases, the J end lost 2 bases, and 11 bases lay between the germline ends. The CDR3 DNA is TGTGCCACCAGTGACCCTACTAGGACTGGGGCCAACGTCCTGACTTTC. This translates into CATSDPTRTGANVLTF.

About this clonotype: A much larger clonotype is one base distant, so this may be a read error. This chain joins TRBV20-1 and TRBJ2-7; maybe TRBD2 (7 bases). Per the germline V gene, CDR1 is DFQATT and CDR2 is SNEGSKA (reference sequence). The V and J ends lost 4 bases and 2 bases respectively, with 18 bases between them. The CDR3 is made up of 15 amino acids. The CDR3 sequence: CSAKGGSRAPYEQYF. The CDR3 region has the DNA TGCAGTGCTAAGGGGGGGAGCAGGGCCCCCTACGAGCAGTACTTC.

CDR3 residues: CSVETPGQGVNNEQFF. In DNA, the CDR3 is TGCAGCGTTGAAACCCCCGGACAGGGAGTGAACAATGAGCAGTTCTTC. The chain is built from TRBV29-1 and TRBJ2-1, with 8 nucleotides matching TRBD1. The CDR3 has 16 amino acids. The germline V gene encodes CDR1 SQVTM and CDR2 ANQGSEA. V dropped 2 bases and J dropped 5; count of bases not matched to a gene: 11.

This clonotype has at least ten counts. V is TRBV20-1 and J is TRBJ1-6, with 11 bases identical to TRBD1. V lost 6 bases to trimming and J lost 8 bases; unmatched junction nucleotides: 3. The CDR3 totals 13 residues. The germline gives CDR1 DFQATT, CDR2 SNEGSKA (reference sequence). The CDR3 is CSAGDRGDSPLHF. In DNA, the CDR3 is TGCAGTGCCGGGGACAGGGGGGATTCACCCCTCCACTTT.

This clonotype was counted many times. The chain carries TRBV7-9 and TRBJ2-7; maybe TRBD1 (5 bases). The germline V gene has CDR1 SEHNR and CDR2 FQNEAQ (reference sequence). V lost 3 bases to trimming and J lost 3 bases, with 12 bases between them. The CDR3 sequence is 14 residues long. Here the CDR3 DNA reads TGTGCCAGCAGCTTGTCAGGCAGGGACTACGAGCAGTACTTC. It specifies CASSLSGRDYEQYF. Full variable domain (remainder filled in from reference TRBV7-9 and TRBJ2-7): DTGVSQNPRHKITKRGQNVTFRCDPISEHNRLYWYRQTLGQGPEFLTYFQNEAQLEKSRLLSDRFSAERPKGSFSTLEIQRTEQGDSAMYLCASSLSGRDYEQYFGPGTRLTVT.

This clonotype was observed many times. The chain is built from TRBV7-2 and TRBJ1-1; D perhaps matches TRBD1 (5 bases). The CDR3 sequence is 16 residues long. Trimming shortened V by 5 bases and J by 1 base, and 17 bases separated the two germline ends. Germline CDR1 SGHTA, CDR2 FQGNSA. The CDR3 DNA sequence: TGTGCCAGCAGCGCCCTAGTCTACGGGGGGAACACTGAAGCTTTCTTT. This sequence encodes CASSALVYGGNTEAFF.